The clone carrying this T cell receptor beta chain has more than one count but fewer than ten. Its target is unknown. This sample was included in a study of response to subunit inactivated influenza vaccine. Overall study findings and caveats: The authors suggested that every seasonal influenza vaccination recruits few new T cells.

One entry per CDR3 protein results from TCRdb running MiXCR on the RT-PCR reads. The data hold 170,000 or so distinct CDR3 sequences, with approximately 11% observed a single time. CDR1 is DFQATT and CDR2 is SNEGSKA in the germline V gene (reference sequence). V was pared by 2 bases and J by 2 bases, with 8 bases of the junction left unmatched. The CDR3 contains 15 residues. This receptor was identified in a man between 50 and 75 years old who received an inactivated influenza vaccine. The source material was CD8+ T cells sorted from PBMCs, sampled approximately 25 months after vaccination. The J gene is TRBJ2-7, the V gene TRBV20-1; 8 positions match TRBD1. CDR3 in amino acids: CSARNFGQGTYEQYF. The CDR3 DNA sequence: TGCAGTGCTAGAAACTTTGGACAGGGTACCTACGAGCAGTACTTC.